This T cell receptor (beta chain) was identified during a study of post-analysis software for immune sequencing data (dated by TCRdb to the mid-2010s). Study-level background: Disease courses on record covered relapsing-remitting, secondary progressive and progressive-relapsing multiple sclerosis, though some patients had no subtype annotation. Patient repertoires were compared against some twelve previously published healthy control repertoires from donors aged roughly 6 to 28 years. A subset of samples was prepared in parallel using single-end sample barcoding, then pooled and co-amplified after Illumina adapter ligation.

To demonstrate the VDJtools post-analysis software, the study profiled TCR beta repertoires from the peripheral blood of 10 to 15 young patients with multiple sclerosis. The multiple sclerosis patients were children and adolescents ranging in age from about 6 to 17 years. From cysteine to phenylalanine, the CDR3 is 15 amino acids long. The sequence is cut down to CDR3 DNA, 45 bases in frame from base 1. Results the study describes overall, beyond this receptor: Patients showed significantly higher frequencies than controls for a handful of TRBV segments, among them TRBV5-6, TRBV5-1 and TRBV20-1. When samples were clustered directly using the F measure, samples prepared in the same batch co-clustered strongly, which prompted a batch-effect correction. Compared with controls, multiple sclerosis patients had significantly lower normalized Chao1 diversity, a finding suggesting substantial peripheral T-cell clonal expansion. The multiple sclerosis patient group was slightly younger than the control group.

This clonotype has only a few counts. Its specific antigen is unknown. No clone much larger than this one lies a single base away; base qualities are absent. Libraries were built with PCR. The listed sequencing device is Illumina HiSeq 2500. To reduce PCR and sequencing biases, unique molecular identifiers were built into the TCR beta cDNA libraries. Some 500,000 cDNA molecules were obtained per 1 to 10 million input T cells, so each molecule approximated one T cell. The same protocol used for the earlier healthy control dataset was applied to prepare and sequence the patient libraries. Samples belonging to the same batch were prepared together, multiplexed and sequenced on a shared HiSeq lane. The authors processed their data as follows. Raw barcoded reads were processed with MIGEC, discarding single-read molecular identifier groups before consensus assembly and CDR3 extraction. Clonotype tables were post-analysed with VDJtools, normalizing diversity by down-sampling all datasets to the smallest sample size. In repertoire overlap clustering, CDR3 amino acid sequences, but not nucleotide sequences, were matched to correct batch-related cross-sample contamination. Through fastp at Q25 and MiXCR, TCRdb rebuilt clones from the public reads, retaining in-frame beta chains. Every entry covers one CDR3 protein and lists the most common genes and DNA from its rows. The V and J calls and clone size come from TCRdb's table, not from the authors' own analysis. Present in this sample are about 540,000 distinct CDR3 sequences, less than 40% of which were seen just once. The ten largest clones add up to 5% to 6% of the sample.

The receptor chain draws on TRBV21-1 and TRBJ1-1. TRBV21-1 is listed as a pseudogene. The material sequenced was blood. The TCR sequence derives from a girl aged 2 to 17 with multiple sclerosis. The CDR3 here reads CASNIFGFPNTEAFF. At the DNA level, the sequence is TGTGCCAGCAATATATTCGGGTTCCCGAACACTGAAGCTTTCTTT.